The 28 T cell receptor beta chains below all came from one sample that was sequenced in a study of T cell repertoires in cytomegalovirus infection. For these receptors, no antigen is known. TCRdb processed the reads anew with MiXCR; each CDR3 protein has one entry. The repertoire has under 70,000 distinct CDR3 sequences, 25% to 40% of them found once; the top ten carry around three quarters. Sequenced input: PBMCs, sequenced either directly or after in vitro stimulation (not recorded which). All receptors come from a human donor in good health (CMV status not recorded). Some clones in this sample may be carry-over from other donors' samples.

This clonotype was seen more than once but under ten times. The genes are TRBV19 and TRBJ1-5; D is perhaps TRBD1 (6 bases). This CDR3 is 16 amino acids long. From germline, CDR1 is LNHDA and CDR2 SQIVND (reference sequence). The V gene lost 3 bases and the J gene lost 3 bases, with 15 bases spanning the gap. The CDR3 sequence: CASSIRGLWANQPQHF. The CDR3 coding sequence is TGTGCCAGTAGTATCAGGGGACTTTGGGCCAATCAGCCCCAGCATTTT.

CDR3 protein: CATSREGGEANTEAFF. The CDR3 DNA reads TGTGCCACCAGCAGAGAAGGAGGGGAGGCCAACACTGAAGCTTTCTTT. J is TRBJ1-1 and V is TRBV15; tentative D call: TRBD1 (5 bases). This CDR3 has 16 amino acids. From germline, CDR1 is LNHNV and CDR2 YYDKDF (reference sequence). Trimming removed 0 bases from V and 2 bases from J, with 13 bases in between.

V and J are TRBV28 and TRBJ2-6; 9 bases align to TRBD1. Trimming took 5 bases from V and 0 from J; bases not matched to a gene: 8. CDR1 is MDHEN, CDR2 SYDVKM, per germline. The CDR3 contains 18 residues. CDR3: CASSTRTGDTSGANVLTF. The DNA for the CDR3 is TGTGCCAGCAGTACAAGGACAGGGGATACCTCTGGGGCCAACGTCCTGACTTTC. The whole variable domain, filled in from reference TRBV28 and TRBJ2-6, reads DVKVTQSSRYLVKRTGEKVFLECVQDMDHENMFWYRQDPGLGLRLIYFSYDVKMKEKGDIPEGYSVSREKKERFSLILESASTNQTSMYLCASSTRTGDTSGANVLTFGAGSRLTVL.

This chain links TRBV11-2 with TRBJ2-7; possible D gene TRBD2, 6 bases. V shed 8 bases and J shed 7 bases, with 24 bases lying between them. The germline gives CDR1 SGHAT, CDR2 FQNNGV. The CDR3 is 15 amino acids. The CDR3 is CASGRFGGTVMEQYF. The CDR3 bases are TGTGCCAGCGGCCGGTTTGGAGGGACGGTGATGGAGCAGTACTTC.

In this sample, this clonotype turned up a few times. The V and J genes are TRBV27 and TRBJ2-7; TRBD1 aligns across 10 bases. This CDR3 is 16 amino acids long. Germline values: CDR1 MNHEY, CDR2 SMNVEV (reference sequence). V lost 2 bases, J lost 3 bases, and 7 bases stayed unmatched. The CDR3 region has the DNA TGTGCCAGCAGTTTAAAGCGGGGACAGGGGTTCTACGAGCAGTACTTC. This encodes CASSLKRGQGFYEQYF.

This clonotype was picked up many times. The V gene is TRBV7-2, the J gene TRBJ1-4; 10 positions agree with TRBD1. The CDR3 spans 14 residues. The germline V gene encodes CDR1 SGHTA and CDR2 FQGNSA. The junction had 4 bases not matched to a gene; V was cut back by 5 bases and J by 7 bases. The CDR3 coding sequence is TGTGCCAGCAGCACCGGGACAGGGGCTGAAAAACTGTTTTTT. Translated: CASSTGTGAEKLFF.

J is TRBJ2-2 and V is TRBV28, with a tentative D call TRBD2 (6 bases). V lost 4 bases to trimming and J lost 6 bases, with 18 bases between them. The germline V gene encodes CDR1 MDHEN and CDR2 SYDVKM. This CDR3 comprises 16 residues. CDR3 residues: CASSYVGRGISGELFF. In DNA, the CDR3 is TGTGCCAGCAGTTACGTTGGACGGGGGATCTCCGGGGAGCTGTTTTTT.

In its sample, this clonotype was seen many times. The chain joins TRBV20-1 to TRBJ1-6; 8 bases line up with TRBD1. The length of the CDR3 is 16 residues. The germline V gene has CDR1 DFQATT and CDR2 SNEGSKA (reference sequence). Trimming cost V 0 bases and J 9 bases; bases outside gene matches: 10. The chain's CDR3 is CSARDPQGAGSSPLHF. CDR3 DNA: TGCAGTGCTAGAGATCCTCAGGGGGCTGGGAGTTCACCCCTCCACTTT.

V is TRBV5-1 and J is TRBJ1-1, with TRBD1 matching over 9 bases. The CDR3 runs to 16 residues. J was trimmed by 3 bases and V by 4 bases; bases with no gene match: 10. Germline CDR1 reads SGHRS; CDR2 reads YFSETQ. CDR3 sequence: CASSGGTGHRDTEAFF. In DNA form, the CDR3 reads TGCGCCAGCAGCGGCGGGACAGGGCATCGGGACACTGAAGCTTTCTTT.

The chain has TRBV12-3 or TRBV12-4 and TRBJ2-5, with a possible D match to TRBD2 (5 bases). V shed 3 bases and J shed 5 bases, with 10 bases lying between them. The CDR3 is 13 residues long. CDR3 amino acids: CASSFLGGETQYF. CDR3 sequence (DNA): TGTGCCAGCAGTTTTTTAGGAGGCGAGACCCAGTACTTC.

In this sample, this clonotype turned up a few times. The CDR3 nucleotides are TGTGCCAGCAGCTTAGTTTTGGTTGAGACCCAGTACTTC. It is translated as CASSLVLVETQYF. The V call is TRBV7-9, the J call TRBJ2-5; D is unresolved. The V gene's germline CDR1 is SEHNR and CDR2 FQNEAQ (reference sequence). The CDR3 length is 13 residues. Deletions cut 1 base from V and 5 bases from J, with 8 bases between.

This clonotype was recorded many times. The DNA for the CDR3 is TGTGCCAGCAGCTTAAAGGGTCAGGGTTCCTACGAGCAGTACTTC. This codes for CASSLKGQGSYEQYF. The chain links TRBV7-2 to TRBJ2-7; possibly TRBD1 for D (5 bases). This CDR3 comprises 15 residues. Trimming removed 2 bases from V and 1 base from J, with 12 bases in between. Germline CDR1 SGHTA, CDR2 FQGNSA. The full variable domain, its missing parts supplied by reference TRBV7-2 and TRBJ2-7, is GAGVSQSPSNKVTEKGKDVELRCDPISGHTALYWYRQSLGQGLEFLIYFQGNSAPDKSGLPSDRFSAERTGGSVSTLTIQRTQQEDSAVYLCASSLKGQGSYEQYFGPGTRLTVT.

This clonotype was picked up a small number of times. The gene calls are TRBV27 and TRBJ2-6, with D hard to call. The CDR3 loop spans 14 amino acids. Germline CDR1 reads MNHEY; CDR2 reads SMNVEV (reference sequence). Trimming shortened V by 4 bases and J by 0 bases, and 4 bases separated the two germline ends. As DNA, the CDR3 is TGTGCCAGCAGTTGGTACTCTGGGGCCAACGTCCTGACTTTC. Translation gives CASSWYSGANVLTF.

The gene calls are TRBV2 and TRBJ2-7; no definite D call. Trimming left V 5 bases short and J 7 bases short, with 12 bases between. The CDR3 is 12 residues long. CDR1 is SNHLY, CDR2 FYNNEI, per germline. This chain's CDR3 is CASSPVGREQYF. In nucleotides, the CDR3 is TGTGCCAGCAGTCCAGTCGGTAGGGAGCAGTACTTC.

CDR3 sequence reads: CASSLSRGITGELFF. The CDR3 nucleotides read TGTGCCAGCAGCTTATCTCGGGGAATCACCGGGGAGCTGTTTTTT. The chain combines TRBV11-2 with TRBJ2-2; maybe TRBD2 (5 bases). The germline V gene encodes CDR1 SGHAT and CDR2 FQNNGV. Trimming shortened V by 2 bases and J by 4 bases, and 11 bases separated the two germline ends. This CDR3 contains 15 residues.

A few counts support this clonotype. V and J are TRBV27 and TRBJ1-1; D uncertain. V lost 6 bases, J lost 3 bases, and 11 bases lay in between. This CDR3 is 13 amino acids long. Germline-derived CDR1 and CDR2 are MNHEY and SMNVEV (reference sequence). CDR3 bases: TGTGCCAGCAGGGCAACTTATTACACTGAAGCTTTCTTT. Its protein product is CASRATYYTEAFF.

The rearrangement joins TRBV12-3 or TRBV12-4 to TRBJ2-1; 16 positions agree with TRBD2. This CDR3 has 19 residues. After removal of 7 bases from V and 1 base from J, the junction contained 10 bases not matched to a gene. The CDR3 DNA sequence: TGTGCCAGCACCCCCGGTGGGACTAGCGGGGGGGGGTCCTACAATGAGCAGTTCTTC. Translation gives CASTPGGTSGGGSYNEQFF.

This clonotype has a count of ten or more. The CDR3 here is CASSPPKIGTEAFF. CDR3 nucleotide sequence: TGTGCCAGCAGTCCACCTAAAATCGGCACTGAAGCTTTCTTT. The chain links TRBV7-2 to TRBJ1-1; unclear D gene. The germline gives CDR1 SGHTA, CDR2 FQGNSA. V lost 6 bases to trimming and J lost 4 bases, with 15 bases between them. The CDR3 is made up of 14 amino acids.

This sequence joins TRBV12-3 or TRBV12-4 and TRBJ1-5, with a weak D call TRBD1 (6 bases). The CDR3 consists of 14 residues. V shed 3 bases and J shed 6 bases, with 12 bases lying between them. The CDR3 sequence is CASSFEQGIQPQHF. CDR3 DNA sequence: TGTGCCAGCAGTTTTGAACAGGGTATTCAGCCCCAGCATTTT.

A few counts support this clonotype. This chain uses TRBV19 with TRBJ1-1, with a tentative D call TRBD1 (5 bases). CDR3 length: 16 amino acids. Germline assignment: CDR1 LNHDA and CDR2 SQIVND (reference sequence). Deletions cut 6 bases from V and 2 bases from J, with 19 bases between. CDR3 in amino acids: CASRPDSAPINTEAFF. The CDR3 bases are TGTGCCAGTAGGCCAGACAGTGCCCCCATCAACACTGAAGCTTTCTTT. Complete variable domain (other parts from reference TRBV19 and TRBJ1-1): DGGITQSPKYLFRKEGQNVTLSCEQNLNHDAMYWYRQDPGQGLRLIYYSQIVNDFQKGDIAEGYSVSREKKESFPLTVTSAQKNPTAFYLCASRPDSAPINTEAFFGQGTRLTVV.

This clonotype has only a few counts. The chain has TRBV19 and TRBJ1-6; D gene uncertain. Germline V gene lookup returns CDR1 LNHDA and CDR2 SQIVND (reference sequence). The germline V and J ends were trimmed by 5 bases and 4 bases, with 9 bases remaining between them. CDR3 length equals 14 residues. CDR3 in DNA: TGTGCCAGTAGTTGGGCGGTGTATAATTCACCCCTCCACTTT. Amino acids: CASSWAVYNSPLHF. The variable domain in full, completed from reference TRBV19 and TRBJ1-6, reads DGGITQSPKYLFRKEGQNVTLSCEQNLNHDAMYWYRQDPGQGLRLIYYSQIVNDFQKGDIAEGYSVSREKKESFPLTVTSAQKNPTAFYLCASSWAVYNSPLHFGNGTRLTVT.

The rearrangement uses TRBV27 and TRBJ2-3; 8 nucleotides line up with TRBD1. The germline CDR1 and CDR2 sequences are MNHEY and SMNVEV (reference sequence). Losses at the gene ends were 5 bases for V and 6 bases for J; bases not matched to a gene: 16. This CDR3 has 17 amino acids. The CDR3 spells CASSPLFQGAVGDTQYF. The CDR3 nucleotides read TGTGCCAGCAGTCCTCTCTTCCAGGGGGCCGTAGGCGATACGCAGTATTTT.

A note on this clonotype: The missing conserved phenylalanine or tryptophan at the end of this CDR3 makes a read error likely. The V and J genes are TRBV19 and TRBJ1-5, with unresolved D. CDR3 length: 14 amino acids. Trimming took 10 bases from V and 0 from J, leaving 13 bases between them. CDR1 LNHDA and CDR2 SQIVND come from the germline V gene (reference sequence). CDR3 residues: CATLGRYSNQPQHS. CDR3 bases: TGTGCCACACTGGGGAGATATAGCAATCAGCCCCAGCATTCT.

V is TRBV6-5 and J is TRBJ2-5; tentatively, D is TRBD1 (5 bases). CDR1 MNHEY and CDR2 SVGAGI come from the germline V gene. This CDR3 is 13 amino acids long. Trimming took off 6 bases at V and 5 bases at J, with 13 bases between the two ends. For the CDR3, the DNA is TGTGCCAGCAGACACAGGAAGTGGGAGACCCAGTACTTC. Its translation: CASRHRKWETQYF.

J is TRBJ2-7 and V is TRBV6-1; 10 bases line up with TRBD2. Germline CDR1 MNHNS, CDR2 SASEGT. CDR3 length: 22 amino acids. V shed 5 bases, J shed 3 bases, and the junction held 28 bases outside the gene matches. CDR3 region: CASSPLPRIGAGGRATYYEQYF. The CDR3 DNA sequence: TGTGCCAGCAGTCCACTCCCCAGAATTGGAGCGGGGGGGCGAGCTACTTACTACGAGCAGTACTTC.

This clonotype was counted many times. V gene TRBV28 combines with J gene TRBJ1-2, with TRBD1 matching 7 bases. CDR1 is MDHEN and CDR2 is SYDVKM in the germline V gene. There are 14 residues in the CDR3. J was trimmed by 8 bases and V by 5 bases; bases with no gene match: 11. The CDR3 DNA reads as TGTGCCAGCAGTGGGCAGGGGGTCCGCGGCGGCTACACCTTC. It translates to CASSGQGVRGGYTF.

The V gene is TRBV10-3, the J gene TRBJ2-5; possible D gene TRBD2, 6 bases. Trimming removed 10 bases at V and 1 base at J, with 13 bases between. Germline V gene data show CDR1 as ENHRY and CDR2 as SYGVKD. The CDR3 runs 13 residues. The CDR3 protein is CATKAGTQETQYF. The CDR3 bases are TGTGCCACCAAGGCGGGGACCCAAGAGACCCAGTACTTC.

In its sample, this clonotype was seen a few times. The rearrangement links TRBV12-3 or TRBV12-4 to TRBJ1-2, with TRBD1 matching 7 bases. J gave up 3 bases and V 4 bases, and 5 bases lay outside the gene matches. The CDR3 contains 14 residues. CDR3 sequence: CASSSRQGYYGYTF. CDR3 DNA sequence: TGTGCCAGCAGTTCCAGACAGGGATACTATGGCTACACCTTC.